The 2 T cell receptor beta chains reported below all come from one sample, sequenced in a study of response to subunit inactivated influenza vaccine (dated by TCRdb to between 2017 and 2018). Libraries were made using RT-PCR. TCRdb names Illumina HiSeq 2500 as the instrument used. The public reads were reanalyzed by TCRdb: fastp trimming at Q25, MiXCR alignment, in-frame beta chains only. Here each entry gathers all rows of one CDR3 protein and keeps the most common genes and DNA. The sample table lists 400,000 to 650,000 distinct CDR3 sequences, 6.5% to 8% of them with a count of one. Less than 15% of the sample comes from the top ten. The material was PBMCs from blood, obtained roughly 24 months after vaccination. These receptor sequences come from a man aged 45 to 70 who received an inactivated influenza vaccine. Donor details come from another sample of the same person, matched by shared clones.

In this sample, this clonotype turned up a few times. The J gene is TRBJ2-5, the V gene TRBV6-2 or TRBV6-3, with D perhaps matching TRBD2 (6 bases). Trimming removed 5 bases at V and 4 bases at J, with 11 bases between. From germline, CDR1 is MNHEY and CDR2 SVGEGT. The CDR3 is 13 amino acids. CDR3 in amino acids: CASSRPGLETQYF. The CDR3 DNA reads as TGTGCCAGCAGTCGACCGGGACTAGAGACCCAGTACTTC.

This clonotype was seen only once. A much larger clone sits a single nucleotide away, making a read error possible. The chain uses TRBV5-1 and TRBJ2-1; the match to TRBD2 covers 9 bases. Germline CDR1 reads SGHRS; CDR2 reads YFSETQ. The CDR3 sequence is 14 residues long. The V segment lost 6 bases and the J segment 8 bases; nucleotides outside the gene matches: 9. CDR3 in amino acids: CASNPSGVHDEQFF. DNA of the CDR3: TGCGCCAGCAACCCTAGCGGGGTTCACGATGAGCAGTTCTTC.